A single sample is the source of the 20 T cell receptor beta chains below, sequenced in a study of early T cells in non-severe SARS-CoV-2 infection. In TCRdb, the 5' RACE reads were re-called with MiXCR into one record per CDR3 protein. The profile shows about 36,000 distinct CDR3 sequences, less than 7% of them singletons. This material consisted of whole blood, taken at baseline. The receptors were sampled from an adult who was a healthcare worker with PCR-confirmed SARS-CoV-2 infection or an uninfected control (not recorded which).

This clonotype was seen many times. The chain joins TRBV20-1 to TRBJ1-2, with 8 bases identical to TRBD1. CDR1 DFQATT and CDR2 SNEGSKA come from the germline V gene (reference sequence). The CDR3 is 14 residues long. With V trimmed by 5 bases and J by 0 bases, 5 bases remained unmatched. For the CDR3, the DNA is TGCAGTGCTTGGGGACAGGATACTAACTATGGCTACACCTTC. Its protein product is CSAWGQDTNYGYTF.

This clonotype has a handful of counts. This rearrangement joins TRBV5-1 to TRBJ1-2, with D perhaps matching TRBD1 (5 bases). The CDR3 runs to 14 residues. CDR1 is SGHRS and CDR2 is YFSETQ in the germline V gene. Between the trimmed V and J ends, which lost 3 bases and 4 bases, there was a span of 13 bases. DNA for the CDR3: TGCGCCAGCAGCTCCCCGGGACGTACCTATGGCTACACCTTC. It yields the protein CASSSPGRTYGYTF.

The chain links TRBV12-3 or TRBV12-4 to TRBJ2-4; possible D gene TRBD1, 6 bases. Trimming removed 1 base from V and 5 bases from J, with 15 bases in between. This CDR3 is 16 amino acids long. CDR3 sequence: CASSLVTTGFENIQYF. CDR3 in DNA: TGTGCCAGCAGTTTAGTGACCACAGGGTTCGAAAACATTCAGTACTTC.

The rearrangement links TRBV7-9 to TRBJ2-7, with 7 bases aligning to TRBD1. This CDR3 has 16 amino acids. V was pared by 5 bases and J by 6 bases, with 16 bases of the junction left unmatched. CDR1 and CDR2 from the germline V gene are SEHNR and FQNEAQ (reference sequence). CDR3 coding DNA: TGTGCCAGCAGCAAACAAGTGGGACAGAAGGGAGCCGAGCAGTACTTC. This gives the protein CASSKQVGQKGAEQYF.

The chain links TRBV30 to TRBJ2-7, with D possibly being TRBD2 (6 bases). Germline V gives CDR1 GTSNPN, CDR2 SVGIG (reference sequence). V dropped 2 bases and J dropped 1 base, with 9 bases sitting between them. The CDR3 totals 13 residues. The CDR3 sequence: CAWSRGTSYEQYF. The CDR3 bases are TGTGCCTGGAGTCGGGGGACTTCCTACGAGCAGTACTTC. Full variable domain (rest looked up from reference TRBV30 and TRBJ2-7): SQTIHQWPATLVQPVGSPLSLECTVEGTSNPNLYWYRQAAGRGLQLLFYSVGIGQISSEVPQNLSASRPQDRQFILSSKKLLLSDSGFYLCAWSRGTSYEQYFGPGTRLTVT.

For the CDR3, the DNA is TGCGCCAGCGCCTACTCTGGAGAGTTGAACACTGAAGCTTTCTTT. Encoded protein: CASAYSGELNTEAFF. The V call is TRBV4-1, the J call TRBJ1-1, with D uncertain. The ends were cut back, 8 bases at V and 0 bases at J, with 16 bases in the middle. Germline CDR1 and CDR2: MGHRA and YSYEKL. The CDR3 is made up of 15 amino acids.

This clonotype was found many times. The chain carries TRBV7-9 and TRBJ1-5, with D tentatively TRBD1 (6 bases). The CDR3 has 15 amino acids. V lost 3 bases and J 2 bases, leaving 11 bases between the germline ends. The germline CDR1 and CDR2 sequences are SEHNR and FQNEAQ (reference sequence). The CDR3 loop is CASSLGAGGNQPQHF. The DNA for the CDR3 is TGTGCCAGCAGCTTGGGGGCAGGGGGCAATCAGCCCCAGCATTTT.

This clonotype was seen a few times. The rearrangement links TRBV6-5 to TRBJ2-1, with a tentative D call TRBD1 (6 bases). CDR3 length: 15 amino acids. The germline V and J ends were trimmed by 4 bases and 6 bases, with 16 bases remaining between them. The germline CDR1 and CDR2 sequences are MNHEY and SVGAGI. The CDR3 DNA reads TGTGCCAGCAGTTCCCCTCCGCAGGGGTTCAATGAGCAGTTCTTC. Protein product: CASSSPPQGFNEQFF.

This clonotype has at least ten counts. The chain employs TRBV19 and TRBJ2-6, with a tentative D call TRBD2 (6 bases). CDR3 length: 14 amino acids. Trimming left V 3 bases short and J 4 bases short, with 7 bases between. Germline V gene data show CDR1 as LNHDA and CDR2 as SQIVND (reference sequence). CDR3 nucleotide sequence: TGTGCCAGTAGTATCCGGGAGGGGGCCAACGTCCTGACTTTC. Protein product: CASSIREGANVLTF.

This clonotype was detected ten times or more. This chain links TRBV20-1 with TRBJ2-1; D unclear. This CDR3 comprises 11 residues. Germline V gene data show CDR1 as DFQATT and CDR2 as SNEGSKA (reference sequence). V lost 5 bases to trimming and J lost 7 bases, with 9 bases between them. The CDR3 loop reads CSASKWNEQFF. CDR3 DNA sequence: TGCAGTGCTTCAAAGTGGAATGAGCAGTTCTTC.

Many counts were recorded for this clonotype. This chain links TRBV28 with TRBJ2-5; 9 nucleotides line up with TRBD1. V shed 4 bases, J shed 7 bases, and the junction held 10 bases outside the gene matches. Germline CDR1 reads MDHEN; CDR2 reads SYDVKM. The CDR3 contains 15 residues. The CDR3 region is CASSSGTGYQGTQYF. In DNA, the CDR3 is TGTGCCAGCAGTTCTGGGACAGGGTACCAGGGGACCCAGTACTTC.

The chain couples TRBV5-1 to TRBJ2-3; 7 positions match TRBD2. This CDR3 contains 15 residues. Germline loops: CDR1 SGHRS, CDR2 YFSETQ. Unmatched junction bases numbered 5, after V lost 1 base and J lost 3 bases. The CDR3 protein is CASSLPSGATDTQYF. In nucleotides, the CDR3 is TGCGCCAGCAGCTTGCCTAGCGGAGCAACAGATACGCAGTATTTT.

This clonotype was found many times. The chain uses TRBV4-3 and TRBJ1-4, with D possibly being TRBD1 (6 bases). Deletions cut 3 bases from V and 8 bases from J, with 10 bases between. Germline V gives CDR1 LGHNA, CDR2 YSLEER. This CDR3 is 13 amino acids long. CDR3 bases: TGCGCCAGCAGCCAGGGGGCACGAGAAAAACTGTTTTTT. Protein sequence: CASSQGAREKLFF.

This clonotype appeared many times. The chain combines TRBV4-1 with TRBJ2-7, with 12 bases aligning to TRBD1. CDR3 length: 15 amino acids. The J segment lost 7 bases and the V segment lost 4 bases, leaving 8 bases of the junction unmatched. Germline loops: CDR1 MGHRA, CDR2 YSYEKL. The CDR3 nucleotides read TGCGCCAGCAGCCCCCGGGACAGGGGGCTGGGTGAGCAGTACTTC. This translates into CASSPRDRGLGEQYF.

This clonotype was detected many times. V gene TRBV2 combines with J gene TRBJ2-4; TRBD1 might be the D (5 bases). The V end lost 2 bases, the J end lost 0 bases, and 11 bases lay between the germline ends. This CDR3 contains 16 residues. The V gene's germline CDR1 is SNHLY and CDR2 FYNNEI. CDR3 bases: TGTGCCAGCAGTGAAAGGGGAAGGAAAGCCAAAAACATTCAGTACTTC. Translating it yields CASSERGRKAKNIQYF.

This clonotype was found a few times. The chain joins TRBV7-9 to TRBJ2-7; D may be TRBD1 (6 bases). Per the germline V gene, CDR1 is SEHNR and CDR2 is FQNEAQ (reference sequence). Trimming shortened V by 5 bases and J by 3 bases, and 17 bases separated the two germline ends. This CDR3 spans 15 amino acids. In DNA form, the CDR3 reads TGTGCCAGCAGCCCGAATACAGGGATTCTCTACGAGCAGTACTTC. Translation gives CASSPNTGILYEQYF.

This clonotype has ten or more counts. The chain joins TRBV21-1 to TRBJ2-3; TRBD2 was called by the table and not checked on the DNA. TRBV21-1 is a listed pseudogene. The length of the CDR3 is 17 residues. CDR3 amino acids: CASSKVAPSGSYDTQYF. DNA of the CDR3: TGTGCCAGCAGCAAAGTTGCGCCTAGCGGGAGTTACGATACGCAGTATTTT.

This clonotype occurred many times. The rearrangement uses TRBV27 and TRBJ2-5, with TRBD2 identical over 7 bases. The junction had 8 bases not matched to a gene; V was cut back by 5 bases and J by 2 bases. Looked up from germline, CDR1 is MNHEY and CDR2 is SMNVEV (reference sequence). This CDR3 region has 15 residues. The CDR3 nucleotides are TGTGCCAGCAGTCCCCGCCGGGGGGATCAAGAGACCCAGTACTTC. Protein: CASSPRRGDQETQYF.

This clonotype was seen at least ten times. V usage is TRBV27 and J usage is TRBJ2-1; no definite D call. This CDR3 region has 15 residues. The germline CDR1 and CDR2 sequences are MNHEY and SMNVEV (reference sequence). Trimming left V 5 bases short and J 0 bases short, with 11 bases between. The CDR3: CASSTSASSYNEQFF. For the CDR3, the DNA is TGTGCCAGCAGTACTTCCGCCAGCTCCTACAATGAGCAGTTCTTC.

The chain recombines TRBV6-2 or TRBV6-3 with TRBJ2-7, with D perhaps assigned TRBD1 or TRBD2 (5 bases each). CDR1 and CDR2 from the germline V gene are MNHEY and SVGEGT. CDR3 size: 14 residues. Deletions cut 0 bases from V and 3 bases from J, with 9 bases between. Here the CDR3 reads CASSYSQGRYEQYF. CDR3 DNA sequence: TGTGCCAGCAGTTACTCCCAGGGACGCTACGAGCAGTACTTC.